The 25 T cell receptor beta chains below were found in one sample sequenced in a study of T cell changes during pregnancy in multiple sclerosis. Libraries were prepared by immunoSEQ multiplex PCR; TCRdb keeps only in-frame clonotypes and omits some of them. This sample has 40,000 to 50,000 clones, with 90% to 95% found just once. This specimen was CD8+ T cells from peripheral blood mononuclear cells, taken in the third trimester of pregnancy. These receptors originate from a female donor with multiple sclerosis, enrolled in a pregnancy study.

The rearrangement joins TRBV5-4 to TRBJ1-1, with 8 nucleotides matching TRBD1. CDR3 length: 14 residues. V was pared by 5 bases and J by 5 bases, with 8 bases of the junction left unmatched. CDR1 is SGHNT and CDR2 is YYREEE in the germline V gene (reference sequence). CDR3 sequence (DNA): TGTGCCAGCAGGCCCGACAGGGGTCAGACTGAAGCTTTCTTT. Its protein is CASRPDRGQTEAFF.

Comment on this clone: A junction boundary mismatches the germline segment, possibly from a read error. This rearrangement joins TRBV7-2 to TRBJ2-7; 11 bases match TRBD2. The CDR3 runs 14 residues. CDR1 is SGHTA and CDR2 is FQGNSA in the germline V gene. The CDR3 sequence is CASSLGPGLAVTEF. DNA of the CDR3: TGTGCCAGCAGCTTAGGGCCGGGACTAGCGGTTACAGAATTC.

Here the CDR3 reads CASSAEGQGGNEQFF. The CDR3, as DNA: TGTGCCAGCAGCGCTGAGGGACAGGGGGGCAATGAGCAGTTCTTC. This chain uses TRBV9 with TRBJ2-1; 11 bases line up with TRBD1. The CDR3 covers 15 residues. Germline V lookup: CDR1 SGDLS, CDR2 YYNGEE. V shed 3 bases, J shed 6 bases, and the junction held 5 bases outside the gene matches.

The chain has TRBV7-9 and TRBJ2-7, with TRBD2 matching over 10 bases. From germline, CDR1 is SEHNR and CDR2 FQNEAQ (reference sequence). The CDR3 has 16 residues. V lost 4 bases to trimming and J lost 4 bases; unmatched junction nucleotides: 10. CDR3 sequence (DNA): TGTGCCAGCAGCTCCGGCTTAGCGGGAGGCTGGTACGAGCAGTACTTC. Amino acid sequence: CASSSGLAGGWYEQYF.

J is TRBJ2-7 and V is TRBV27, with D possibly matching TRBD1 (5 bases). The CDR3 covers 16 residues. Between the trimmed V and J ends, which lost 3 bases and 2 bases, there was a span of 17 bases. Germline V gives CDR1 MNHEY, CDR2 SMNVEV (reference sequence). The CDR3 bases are TGTGCCAGCAGTTTCCGGGCCAGGGTCCTTACCTACGAGCAGTACTTC. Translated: CASSFRARVLTYEQYF.

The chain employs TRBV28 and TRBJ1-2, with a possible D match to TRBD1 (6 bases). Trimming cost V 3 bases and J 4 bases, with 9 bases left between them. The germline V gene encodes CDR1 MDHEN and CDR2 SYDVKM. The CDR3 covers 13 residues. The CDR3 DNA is TGTGCCAGCAGTTTTTCCAGGGGCTATGGCTACACCTTC. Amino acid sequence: CASSFSRGYGYTF.

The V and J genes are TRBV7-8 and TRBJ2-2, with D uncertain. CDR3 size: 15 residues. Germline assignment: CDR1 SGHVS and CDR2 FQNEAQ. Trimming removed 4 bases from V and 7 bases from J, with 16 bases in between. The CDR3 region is CASSSARLSGGELFF. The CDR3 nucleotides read TGTGCCAGCAGCTCAGCGAGACTGTCGGGCGGGGAGCTGTTTTTT.

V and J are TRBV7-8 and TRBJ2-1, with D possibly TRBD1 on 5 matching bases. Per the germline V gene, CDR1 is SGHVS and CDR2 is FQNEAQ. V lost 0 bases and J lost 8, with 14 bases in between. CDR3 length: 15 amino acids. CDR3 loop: CASSLAAGLIYEQFF. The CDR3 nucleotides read TGTGCCAGCAGCTTAGCAGCAGGGTTGATCTATGAGCAGTTCTTC.

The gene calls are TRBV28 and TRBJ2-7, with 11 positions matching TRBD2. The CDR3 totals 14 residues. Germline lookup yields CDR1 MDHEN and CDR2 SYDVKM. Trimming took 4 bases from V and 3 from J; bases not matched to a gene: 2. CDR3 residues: CASSYGTSGYEQYF. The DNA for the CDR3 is TGTGCCAGCAGTTATGGGACTAGCGGCTACGAGCAGTACTTC.

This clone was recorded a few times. CDR3 nucleotides: TGCAGCGCTTGGACTAGCGGGAGTGAGGGGTCCTACAATGAGCAGTTCTTC. Protein sequence: CSAWTSGSEGSYNEQFF. The gene calls are TRBV29-1 and TRBJ2-1; 13 positions match TRBD2. The CDR3 loop spans 17 amino acids. Looked up from germline, CDR1 is SQVTM and CDR2 is ANQGSEA. The J segment lost 1 base and the V segment lost 7 bases, leaving 10 bases of the junction unmatched.

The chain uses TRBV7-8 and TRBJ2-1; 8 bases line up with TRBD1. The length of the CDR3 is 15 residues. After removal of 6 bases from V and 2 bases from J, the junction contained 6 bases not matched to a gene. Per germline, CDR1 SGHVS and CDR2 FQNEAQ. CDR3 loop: CASRRGQGTYNEQFF. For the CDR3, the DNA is TGTGCCAGCAGACGAGGACAGGGCACCTACAATGAGCAGTTCTTC.

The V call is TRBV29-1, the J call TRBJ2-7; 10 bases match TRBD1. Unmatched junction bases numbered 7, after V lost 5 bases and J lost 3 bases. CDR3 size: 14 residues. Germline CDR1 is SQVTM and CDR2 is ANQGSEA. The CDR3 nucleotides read TGCAGCGTTTCCCGACAGGGGGCTGGCTACGAGCAGTACTTC. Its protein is CSVSRQGAGYEQYF.

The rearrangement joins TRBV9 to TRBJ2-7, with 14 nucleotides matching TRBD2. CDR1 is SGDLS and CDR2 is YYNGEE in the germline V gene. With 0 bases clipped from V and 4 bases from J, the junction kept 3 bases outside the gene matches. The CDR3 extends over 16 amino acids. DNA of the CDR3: TGTGCCAGCAGCGTAGCTGGACTAGCGGGAGGATACGAGCAGTACTTC. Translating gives CASSVAGLAGGYEQYF. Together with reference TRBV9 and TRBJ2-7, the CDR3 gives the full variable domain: DSGVTQTPKHLITATGQRVTLRCSPRSGDLSVYWYQQSLDQGLQFLIQYYNGEERAKGNILERFSAQQFPDLHSELNLSSLELGDSALYFCASSVAGLAGGYEQYFGPGTRLTVT.

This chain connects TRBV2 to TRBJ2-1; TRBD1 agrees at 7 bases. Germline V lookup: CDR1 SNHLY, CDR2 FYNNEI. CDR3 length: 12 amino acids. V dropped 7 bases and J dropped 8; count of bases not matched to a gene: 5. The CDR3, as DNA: TGTGCCAGCACCCCAACAGGGGATGAGCAGTTCTTC. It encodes CASTPTGDEQFF.

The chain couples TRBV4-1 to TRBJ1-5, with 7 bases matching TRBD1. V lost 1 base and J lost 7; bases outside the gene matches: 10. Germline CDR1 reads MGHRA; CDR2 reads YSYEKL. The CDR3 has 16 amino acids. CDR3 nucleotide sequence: TGCGCCAGCAGCCAAGTACCGGGACAGCAGAGGCAGCCCCAGCATTTT. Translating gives CASSQVPGQQRQPQHF.

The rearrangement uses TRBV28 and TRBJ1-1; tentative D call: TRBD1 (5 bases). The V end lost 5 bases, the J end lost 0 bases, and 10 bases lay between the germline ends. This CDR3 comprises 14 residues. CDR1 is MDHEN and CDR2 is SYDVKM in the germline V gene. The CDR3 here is CASSRQGLNTEAFF. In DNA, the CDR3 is TGTGCCAGCAGTCGGCAGGGCTTGAACACTGAAGCTTTCTTT.

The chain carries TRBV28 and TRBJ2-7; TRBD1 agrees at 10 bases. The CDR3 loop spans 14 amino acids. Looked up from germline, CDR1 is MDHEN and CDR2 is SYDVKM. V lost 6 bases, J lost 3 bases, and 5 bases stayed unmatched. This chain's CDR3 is CASRPTGGFYEQYF. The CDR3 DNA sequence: TGTGCCAGCAGACCGACAGGGGGCTTCTACGAGCAGTACTTC.

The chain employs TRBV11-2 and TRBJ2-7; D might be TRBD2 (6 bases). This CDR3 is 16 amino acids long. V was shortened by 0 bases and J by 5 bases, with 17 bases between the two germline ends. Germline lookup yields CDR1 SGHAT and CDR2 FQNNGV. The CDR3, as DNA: TGTGCCAGCAGCTTAGATGTTCCCGACGGAGGGGACGAGCAGTACTTC. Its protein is CASSLDVPDGGDEQYF. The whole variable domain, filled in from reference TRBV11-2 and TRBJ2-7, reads EAGVAQSPRYKIIEKRQSVAFWCNPISGHATLYWYQQILGQGPKLLIQFQNNGVVDDSQLPKDRFSAERLKGVDSTLKIQPAKLEDSAVYLCASSLDVPDGGDEQYFGPGTRLTVT.

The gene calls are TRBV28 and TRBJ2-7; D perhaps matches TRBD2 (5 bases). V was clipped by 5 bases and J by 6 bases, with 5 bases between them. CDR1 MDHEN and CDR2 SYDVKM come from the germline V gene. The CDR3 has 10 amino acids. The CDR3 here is CASSRGEQYF. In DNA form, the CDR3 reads TGTGCCAGCAGTCGGGGCGAGCAGTACTTC.

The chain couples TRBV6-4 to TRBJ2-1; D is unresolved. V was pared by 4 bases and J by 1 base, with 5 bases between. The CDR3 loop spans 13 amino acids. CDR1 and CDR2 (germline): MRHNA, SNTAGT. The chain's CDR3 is CASSANSYNEQFF. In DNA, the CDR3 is TGTGCCAGCAGTGCTAATTCCTACAATGAGCAGTTCTTC.

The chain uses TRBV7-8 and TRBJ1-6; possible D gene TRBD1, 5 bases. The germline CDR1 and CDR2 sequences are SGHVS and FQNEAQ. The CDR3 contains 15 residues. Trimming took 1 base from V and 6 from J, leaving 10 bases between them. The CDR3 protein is CASSLGGPVNSPLHF. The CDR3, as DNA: TGTGCCAGCAGCTTAGGGGGCCCCGTTAATTCACCCCTCCACTTT.

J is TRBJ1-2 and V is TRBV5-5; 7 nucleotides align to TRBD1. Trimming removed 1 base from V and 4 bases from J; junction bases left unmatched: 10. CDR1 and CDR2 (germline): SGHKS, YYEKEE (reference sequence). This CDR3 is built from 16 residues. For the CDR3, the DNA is TGTGCCAGCAGCTTGTCGGGACAGCCCTCCGGCTATGGCTACACCTTC. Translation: CASSLSGQPSGYGYTF. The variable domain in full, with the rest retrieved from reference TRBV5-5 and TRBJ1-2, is DAGVTQSPTHLIKTRGQQVTLRCSPISGHKSVSWYQQVLGQGPQFIFQYYEKEERGRGNFPDRFSARQFPNYSSELNVNALLLGDSALYLCASSLSGQPSGYGYTFGSGTRLTVV.

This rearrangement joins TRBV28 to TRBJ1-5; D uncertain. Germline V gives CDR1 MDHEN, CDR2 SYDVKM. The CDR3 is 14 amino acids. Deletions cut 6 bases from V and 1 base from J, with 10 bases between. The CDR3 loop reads CASRRARSNQPQHF. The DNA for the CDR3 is TGTGCCAGCAGGAGAGCCAGGAGCAATCAGCCCCAGCATTTT.

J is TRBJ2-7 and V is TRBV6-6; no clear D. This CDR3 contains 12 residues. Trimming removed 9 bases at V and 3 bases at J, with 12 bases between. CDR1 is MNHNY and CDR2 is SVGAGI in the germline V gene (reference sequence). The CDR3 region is CASRVNDYEQYF. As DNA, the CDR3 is TGTGCCAGTCGAGTCAACGACTACGAGCAGTACTTC.

The CDR3 sequence is CASSLAEGANTEAFF. CDR3 nucleotides: TGTGCCAGCAGCTTAGCCGAGGGGGCTAACACTGAAGCTTTCTTT. V is TRBV7-9 and J is TRBJ1-1; 7 bases are a match to TRBD1. V gave up 0 bases and J gave up 2 bases; unmatched junction bases: 3. The CDR3 has 15 amino acids. Germline-derived CDR1 and CDR2 are SEHNR and FQNEAQ (reference sequence).